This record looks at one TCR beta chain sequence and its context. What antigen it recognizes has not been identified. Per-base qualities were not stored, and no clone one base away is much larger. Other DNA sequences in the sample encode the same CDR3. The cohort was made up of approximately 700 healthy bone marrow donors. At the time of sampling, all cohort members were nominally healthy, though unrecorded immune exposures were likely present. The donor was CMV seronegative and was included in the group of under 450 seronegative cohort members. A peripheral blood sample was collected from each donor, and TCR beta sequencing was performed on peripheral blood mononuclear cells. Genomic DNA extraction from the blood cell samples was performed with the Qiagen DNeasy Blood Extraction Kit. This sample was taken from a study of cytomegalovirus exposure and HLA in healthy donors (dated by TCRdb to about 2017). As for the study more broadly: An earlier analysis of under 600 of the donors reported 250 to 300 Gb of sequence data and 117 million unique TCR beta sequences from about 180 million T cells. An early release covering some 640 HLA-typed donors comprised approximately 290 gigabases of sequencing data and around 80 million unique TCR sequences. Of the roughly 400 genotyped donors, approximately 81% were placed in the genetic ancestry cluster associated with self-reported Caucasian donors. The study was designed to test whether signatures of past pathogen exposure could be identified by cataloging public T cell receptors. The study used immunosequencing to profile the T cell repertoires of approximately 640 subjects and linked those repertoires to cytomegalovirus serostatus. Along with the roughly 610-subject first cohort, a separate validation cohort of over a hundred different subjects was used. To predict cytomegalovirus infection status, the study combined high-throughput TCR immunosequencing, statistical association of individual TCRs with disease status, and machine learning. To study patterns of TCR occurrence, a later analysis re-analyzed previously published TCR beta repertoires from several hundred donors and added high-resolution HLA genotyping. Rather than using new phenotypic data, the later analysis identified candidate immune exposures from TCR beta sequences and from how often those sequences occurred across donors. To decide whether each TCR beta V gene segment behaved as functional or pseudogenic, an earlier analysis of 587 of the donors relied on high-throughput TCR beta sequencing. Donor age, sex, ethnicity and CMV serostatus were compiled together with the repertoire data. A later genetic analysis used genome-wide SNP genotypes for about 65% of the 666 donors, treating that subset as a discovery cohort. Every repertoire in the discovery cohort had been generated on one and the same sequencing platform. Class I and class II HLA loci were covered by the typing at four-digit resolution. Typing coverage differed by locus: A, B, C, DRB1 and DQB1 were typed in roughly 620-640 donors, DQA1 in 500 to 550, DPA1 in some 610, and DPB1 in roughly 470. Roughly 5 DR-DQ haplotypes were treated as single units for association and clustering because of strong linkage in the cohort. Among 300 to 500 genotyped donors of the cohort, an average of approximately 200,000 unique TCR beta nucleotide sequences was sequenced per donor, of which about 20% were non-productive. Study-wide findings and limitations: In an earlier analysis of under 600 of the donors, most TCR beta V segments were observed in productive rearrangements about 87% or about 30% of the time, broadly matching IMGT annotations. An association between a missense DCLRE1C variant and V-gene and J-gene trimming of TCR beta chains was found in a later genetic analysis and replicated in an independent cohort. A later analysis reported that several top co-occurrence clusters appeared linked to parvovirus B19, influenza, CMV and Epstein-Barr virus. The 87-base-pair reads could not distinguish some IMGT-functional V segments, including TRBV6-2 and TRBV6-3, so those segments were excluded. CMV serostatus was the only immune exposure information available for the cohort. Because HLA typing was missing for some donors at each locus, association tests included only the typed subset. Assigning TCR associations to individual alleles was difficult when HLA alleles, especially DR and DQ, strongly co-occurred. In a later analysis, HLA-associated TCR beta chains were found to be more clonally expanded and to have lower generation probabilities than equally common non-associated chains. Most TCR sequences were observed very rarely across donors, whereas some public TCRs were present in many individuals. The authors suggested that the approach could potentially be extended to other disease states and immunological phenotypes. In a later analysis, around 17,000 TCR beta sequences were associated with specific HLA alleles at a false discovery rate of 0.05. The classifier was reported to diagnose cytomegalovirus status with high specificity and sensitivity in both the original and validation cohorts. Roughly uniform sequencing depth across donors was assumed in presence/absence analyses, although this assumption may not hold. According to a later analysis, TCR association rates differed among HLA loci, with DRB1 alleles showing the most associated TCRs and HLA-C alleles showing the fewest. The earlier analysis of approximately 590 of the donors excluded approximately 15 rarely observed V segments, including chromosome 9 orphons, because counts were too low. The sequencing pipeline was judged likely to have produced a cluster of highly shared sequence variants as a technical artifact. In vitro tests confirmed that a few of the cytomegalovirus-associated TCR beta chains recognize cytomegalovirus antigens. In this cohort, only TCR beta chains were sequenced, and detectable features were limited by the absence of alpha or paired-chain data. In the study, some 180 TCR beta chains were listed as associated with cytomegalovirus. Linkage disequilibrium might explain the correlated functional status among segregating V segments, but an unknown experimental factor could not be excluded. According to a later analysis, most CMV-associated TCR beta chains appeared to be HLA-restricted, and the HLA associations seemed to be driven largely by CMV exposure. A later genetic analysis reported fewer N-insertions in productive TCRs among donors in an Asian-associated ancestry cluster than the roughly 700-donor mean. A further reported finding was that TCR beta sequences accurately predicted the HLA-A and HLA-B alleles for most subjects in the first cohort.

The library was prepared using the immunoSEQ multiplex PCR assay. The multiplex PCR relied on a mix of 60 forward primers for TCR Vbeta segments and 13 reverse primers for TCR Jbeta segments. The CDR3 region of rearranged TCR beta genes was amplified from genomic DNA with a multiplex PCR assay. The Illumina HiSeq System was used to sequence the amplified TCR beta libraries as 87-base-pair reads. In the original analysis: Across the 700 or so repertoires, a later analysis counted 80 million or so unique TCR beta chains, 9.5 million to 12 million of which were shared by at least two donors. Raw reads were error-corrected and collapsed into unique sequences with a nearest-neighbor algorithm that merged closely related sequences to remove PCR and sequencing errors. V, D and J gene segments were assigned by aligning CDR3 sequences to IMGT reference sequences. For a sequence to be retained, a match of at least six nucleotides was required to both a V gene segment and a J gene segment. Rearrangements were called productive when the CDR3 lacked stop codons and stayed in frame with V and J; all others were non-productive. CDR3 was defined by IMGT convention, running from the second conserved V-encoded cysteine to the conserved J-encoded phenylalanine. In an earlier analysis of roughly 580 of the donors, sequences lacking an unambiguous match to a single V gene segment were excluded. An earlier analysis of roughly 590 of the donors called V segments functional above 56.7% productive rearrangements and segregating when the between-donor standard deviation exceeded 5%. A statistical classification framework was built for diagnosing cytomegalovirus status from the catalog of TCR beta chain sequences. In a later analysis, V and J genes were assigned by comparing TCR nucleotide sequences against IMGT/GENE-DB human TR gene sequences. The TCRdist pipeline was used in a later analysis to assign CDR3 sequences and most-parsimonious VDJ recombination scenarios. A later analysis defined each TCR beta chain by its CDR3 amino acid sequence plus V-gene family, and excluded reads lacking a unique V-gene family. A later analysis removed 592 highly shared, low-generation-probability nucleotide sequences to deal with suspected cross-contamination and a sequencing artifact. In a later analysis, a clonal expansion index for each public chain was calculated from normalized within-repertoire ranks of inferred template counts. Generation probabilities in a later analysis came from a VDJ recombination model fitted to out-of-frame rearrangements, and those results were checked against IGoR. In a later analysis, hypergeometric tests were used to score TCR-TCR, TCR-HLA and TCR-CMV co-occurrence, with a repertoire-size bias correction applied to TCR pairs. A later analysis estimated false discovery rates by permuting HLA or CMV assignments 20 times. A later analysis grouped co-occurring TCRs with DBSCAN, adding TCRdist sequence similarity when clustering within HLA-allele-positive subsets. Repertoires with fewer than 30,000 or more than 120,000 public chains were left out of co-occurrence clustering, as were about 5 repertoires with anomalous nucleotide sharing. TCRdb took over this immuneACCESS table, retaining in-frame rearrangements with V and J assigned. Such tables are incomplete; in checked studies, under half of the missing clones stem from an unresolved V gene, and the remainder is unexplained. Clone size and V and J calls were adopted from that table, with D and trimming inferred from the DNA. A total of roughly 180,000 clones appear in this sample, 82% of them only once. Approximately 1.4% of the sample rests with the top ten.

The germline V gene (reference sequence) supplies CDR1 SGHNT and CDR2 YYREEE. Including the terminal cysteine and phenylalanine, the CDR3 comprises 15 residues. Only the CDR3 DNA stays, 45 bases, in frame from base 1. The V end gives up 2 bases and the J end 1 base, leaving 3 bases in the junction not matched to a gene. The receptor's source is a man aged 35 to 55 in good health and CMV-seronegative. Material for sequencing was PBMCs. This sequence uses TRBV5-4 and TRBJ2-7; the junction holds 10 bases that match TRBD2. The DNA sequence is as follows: TGTGCCAGCAGCTTCTTAGCGGGGGGTTCCTACGAGCAGTACTTC. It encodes CASSFLAGGSYEQYF.